The T cell receptor beta chain under discussion was sequenced for a study of T cell changes during pregnancy in multiple sclerosis. Data came from immunoSEQ multiplex PCR; TCRdb stores just in-frame clones and leaves some out. This table has tens of thousands of clones, around 92% appearing once. Source: peripheral blood, taken before pregnancy. The sequence was collected from a female donor with multiple sclerosis, enrolled in a pregnancy study.

The chain's CDR3 is CASSLRGTDGYTF. CDR3 coding DNA: TGTGCCAGCAGCCTACGGGGGACCGATGGCTACACCTTC. The rearrangement links TRBV7-2 to TRBJ1-2; TRBD1 is a possible D gene (5 bases). Trimming pared 5 bases from V and 6 bases from J, leaving 13 bases between. CDR1 is SGHTA and CDR2 is FQGNSA in the germline V gene. This CDR3 contains 13 residues.